What follows is one TCR beta chain and its context. This receptor's antigen is unknown. One base away there is no much larger clone; base qualities are not given. The CDR3, from cysteine to phenylalanine, totals 13 residues. Only the CDR3 portion is preserved as DNA: 39 bases, with reading frame beginning at the first base. V gives up 6 bases and J gives up 3 bases, and the segment between their germline ends measures 11 bases. As encoded in the germline V gene, CDR1 is KGHSH while CDR2 is LQKENI. Library preparation used the immunoSEQ multiplex PCR assay. The multiplex PCR relied on a mix of 60 forward primers for TCR Vbeta segments and 13 reverse primers for TCR Jbeta segments. The CDR3 region of rearranged TCR beta genes was amplified from genomic DNA with a multiplex PCR assay. The amplified TCR beta libraries were sequenced on the Illumina HiSeq System as 87-base-pair reads. The study's processing was this. A later analysis counted about 80 million unique TCR beta chains across the 550 to 750 repertoires, and around 9.9 million of these chains were shared by at least two donors. Raw reads were error-corrected and collapsed into unique sequences by a nearest-neighbor algorithm in which closely related sequences were merged to remove PCR and sequencing errors. To assign V, D and J gene segments, CDR3 sequences were aligned to IMGT reference sequences. For a sequence to be retained, a match of at least six nucleotides to both a V gene segment and a J gene segment was required. Rearrangements were called productive when the CDR3 lacked stop codons and stayed in frame with V and J; all others were non-productive. Following IMGT convention, CDR3 was defined as the stretch from the second conserved V-encoded cysteine to the conserved J-encoded phenylalanine. The earlier analysis of some 580 of the donors excluded any sequence lacking an unambiguous match to a single V gene segment. In an earlier analysis of some 590 of the donors, a V segment was called functional when productive rearrangements were above 56.7%, and segregating when the standard deviation between donors exceeded 5%. A statistical classification framework was built to diagnose cytomegalovirus status from the catalog of TCR beta chain sequences. A later analysis assigned V and J genes by comparing TCR nucleotide sequences with IMGT/GENE-DB human TR gene sequences. In a later analysis, CDR3 sequences and most-parsimonious VDJ recombination scenarios were assigned using the TCRdist pipeline. In a later analysis, each TCR beta chain was defined by its CDR3 amino acid sequence together with its V-gene family, and reads without a unique V-gene family were excluded. As a way to deal with suspected cross-contamination and a sequencing artifact, a later analysis dropped roughly 600 nucleotide sequences that were highly shared and had low generation probability. In a later analysis, a clonal expansion index for each public chain was calculated from normalized within-repertoire ranks of inferred template counts. In a later analysis, generation probabilities were computed with a VDJ recombination model fitted to out-of-frame rearrangements, and the resulting probabilities were checked against IGoR. In a later analysis, hypergeometric tests were used to score TCR-TCR, TCR-HLA and TCR-CMV co-occurrence, with a repertoire-size bias correction applied to TCR pairs. False discovery rates were estimated in a later analysis by permuting HLA or CMV assignments 20 times. A later analysis grouped co-occurring TCRs with DBSCAN, adding TCRdist sequence similarity when clustering within HLA-allele-positive subsets. Co-occurrence clustering excluded repertoires with fewer than 30,000 or more than 120,000 public chains, plus five with anomalous nucleotide sharing. Not all clones reach the TCRdb copy of this immuneACCESS table, which keeps in-frame sequences only. Checked studies attribute under half of the gap to unresolved V genes and leave the rest unexplained. That table gives V, J and clone size, and the DNA gave D and trimming. The sample table contains 200,000 or so clones; only one count was recorded for about 81% of them. The ten top clones hold around 3% of the sample.

The cohort comprised some 730 healthy bone marrow donors. All cohort members were sampled while nominally healthy, although unrecorded immune exposures were likely present. The donor was CMV seronegative and was included in the group of 352 seronegative cohort members. Each donor provided a peripheral blood sample, and peripheral blood mononuclear cells were used for TCR beta sequencing. Genomic DNA was extracted from the blood cell samples with the Qiagen DNeasy Blood Extraction Kit. This entry comes from a study of cytomegalovirus exposure and HLA in healthy donors (dated by TCRdb to about 2017). General notes on the study: According to an earlier analysis of several hundred of the donors, 200 million or so T cells yielded over 100 million unique TCR beta sequences and around 280 Gb of sequence data. An early release covering roughly 600 HLA-typed donors comprised around 300 gigabases of sequencing data and about 90 million unique TCR sequences. Of the roughly 410 genotyped donors, roughly 80% were placed in the genetic ancestry cluster associated with self-reported Caucasian donors. The study aimed to test whether cataloging public T cell receptors could reveal signatures of past pathogen exposure. The study used immunosequencing to profile the T cell repertoires of several hundred subjects and linked those repertoires to cytomegalovirus serostatus. A separate validation cohort of over 95 different subjects was used in addition to the roughly 670-subject first cohort. To predict cytomegalovirus infection status, the study brought together high-throughput TCR immunosequencing, statistical association of individual TCRs with disease status, and machine learning. A later analysis re-examined previously published TCR beta repertoires from just over 650 donors and added high-resolution HLA genotyping to investigate patterns of TCR occurrence. The later analysis used no new phenotypic data to find candidate immune exposures, relying instead on TCR beta sequences and their occurrence across donors. To decide whether each TCR beta V gene segment behaved as functional or pseudogenic, an earlier analysis of some 540 of the donors relied on high-throughput TCR beta sequencing. Donor age, sex, ethnicity and CMV serostatus were compiled together with the repertoire data. In a later genetic analysis, genome-wide SNP genotypes for about three fifths of the roughly 670 donors were used, and that subset was treated as a discovery cohort. All discovery cohort repertoires had been generated using a single sequencing platform. HLA typing included class I and class II loci at four-digit resolution. The number of donors typed differed by locus, with roughly 629-640 for A, B, C, DRB1 and DQB1, over 500 for DQA1, some 570 for DPA1, and some 450 for DPB1. Roughly 5 DR-DQ haplotypes were handled as single units for association and clustering, since linkage in the cohort was strong. Among around 400 genotyped donors of the cohort, an average of about 240,000 unique TCR beta nucleotide sequences were sequenced per donor, roughly 20% of them non-productive. The paper's findings and limits, for the study overall: In a later genetic analysis, fewer N-insertions in productive TCRs were reported among donors in an Asian-associated ancestry cluster than the approximately 710-donor mean. The authors suggested that the approach could potentially be generalized to other disease states and immunological phenotypes. Roughly uniform sequencing depth across donors was assumed in presence/absence analyses, although this assumption may not hold. In a later analysis, HLA-associated TCR beta chains were found to be more clonally expanded and to have lower generation probabilities than equally common non-associated chains. In a later genetic analysis, a missense DCLRE1C variant was associated with V-gene and J-gene trimming of TCR beta chains, and the association was replicated in an independent cohort. Over 15 rarely observed V segments, including chromosome 9 orphons, were excluded from the earlier analysis of several hundred of the donors because counts were too low. The 87-base-pair reads could not distinguish some IMGT-functional V segments, including TRBV6-2 and TRBV6-3, so those segments were excluded. Several of the top co-occurrence clusters appeared to be linked to parvovirus B19, influenza, CMV and Epstein-Barr virus, according to a later analysis. A further reported finding was that TCR beta sequences accurately predicted the HLA-A and HLA-B alleles for most subjects in the first cohort. Most CMV-associated TCR beta chains appeared to be HLA-restricted in a later analysis, and the HLA associations seemed to be driven largely by CMV exposure. At a false discovery rate of 0.05, a later analysis linked some 18,000 TCR beta sequences to specific HLA alleles. A cluster of highly shared sequence variants was judged likely to represent a technical artifact of the sequencing pipeline. Because HLA typing was unavailable for some donors at each locus, only the typed subset was used in association tests. A later analysis found that TCR association rates varied across HLA loci, with DRB1 alleles showing the most associated TCRs and HLA-C alleles the fewest. An earlier analysis of several hundred of the donors showed that most TCR beta V segments appeared in productive rearrangements either about 87% or about 30% of the time, which broadly matched IMGT annotations. Most TCR sequences were observed very rarely across donors, whereas some public TCRs were present in many individuals. The only immune exposure information available for the cohort was CMV serostatus. In both the original and validation cohorts, the classifier was reported to diagnose cytomegalovirus status with high specificity and sensitivity. Linkage disequilibrium might explain the correlated functional status among segregating V segments, but an unknown experimental factor could not be excluded. The cohort was sequenced for TCR beta chains only, and without alpha or paired-chain data the features that could be detected were limited. When HLA alleles, especially DR and DQ, strongly co-occurred, attributing TCR associations to individual alleles was difficult. A few of the identified cytomegalovirus-associated TCR beta chains were confirmed in vitro to be specific for cytomegalovirus antigens. In the study, approximately 160 TCR beta chains were listed as associated with cytomegalovirus.

Sequences were obtained from PBMCs. The receptor comes from a woman in her thirties or forties in good health and CMV-seronegative. Here the chain combines TRBV18 and TRBJ1-1; the D gene is perhaps TRBD1, on 5 matching bases. The nucleotide sequence is TGTGCCAGCTCCCACGACAGTTACACTGAAGCTTTCTTT. Translation gives CASSHDSYTEAFF.